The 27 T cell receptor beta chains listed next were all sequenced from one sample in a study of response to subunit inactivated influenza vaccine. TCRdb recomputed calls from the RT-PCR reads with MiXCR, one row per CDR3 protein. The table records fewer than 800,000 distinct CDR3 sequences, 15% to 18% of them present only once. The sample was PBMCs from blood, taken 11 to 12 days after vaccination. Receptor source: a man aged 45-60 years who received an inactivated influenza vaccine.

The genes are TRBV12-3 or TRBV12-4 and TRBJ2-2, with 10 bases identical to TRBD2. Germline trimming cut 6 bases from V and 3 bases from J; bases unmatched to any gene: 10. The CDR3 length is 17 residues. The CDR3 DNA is TGTGCCAGCAGCCCCTTTGGTGGACTAGCGGACACCGGGGAGCTGTTTTTT. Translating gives CASSPFGGLADTGELFF.

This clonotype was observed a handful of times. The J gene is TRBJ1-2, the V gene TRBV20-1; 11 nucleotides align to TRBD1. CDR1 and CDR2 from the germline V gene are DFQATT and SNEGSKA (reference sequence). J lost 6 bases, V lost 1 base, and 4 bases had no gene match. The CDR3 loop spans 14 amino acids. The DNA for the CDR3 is TGCAGTGCTAGAGCTAGGGGACAGGGGGATGGCTACACCTTC. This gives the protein CSARARGQGDGYTF.

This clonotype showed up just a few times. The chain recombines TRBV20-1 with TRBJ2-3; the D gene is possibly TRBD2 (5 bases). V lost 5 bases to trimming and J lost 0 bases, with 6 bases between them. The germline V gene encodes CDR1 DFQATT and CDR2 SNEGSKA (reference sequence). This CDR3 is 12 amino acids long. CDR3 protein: CSAWTSTDTQYF. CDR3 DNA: TGCAGTGCTTGGACTAGCACAGATACGCAGTATTTT.

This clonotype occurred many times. DNA for the CDR3: TGTGCCAGCAGACTCCTTCAGGGGGTTGACACAGATACGCAGTATTTT. This translates into CASRLLQGVDTDTQYF. This sequence joins TRBV6-1 and TRBJ2-3; 7 bases fit TRBD1. The germline V gene has CDR1 MNHNS and CDR2 SASEGT. The CDR3 runs to 16 residues. Losses at the gene ends were 6 bases for V and 2 bases for J; bases not matched to a gene: 11.

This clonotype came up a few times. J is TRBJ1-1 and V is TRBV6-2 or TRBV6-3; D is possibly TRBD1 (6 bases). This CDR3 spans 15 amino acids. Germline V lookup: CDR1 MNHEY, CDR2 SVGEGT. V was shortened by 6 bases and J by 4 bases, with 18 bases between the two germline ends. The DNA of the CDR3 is TGTGCCAGCAGGAGACCCGGGACATTAAGCACTGAAGCTTTCTTT. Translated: CASRRPGTLSTEAFF.

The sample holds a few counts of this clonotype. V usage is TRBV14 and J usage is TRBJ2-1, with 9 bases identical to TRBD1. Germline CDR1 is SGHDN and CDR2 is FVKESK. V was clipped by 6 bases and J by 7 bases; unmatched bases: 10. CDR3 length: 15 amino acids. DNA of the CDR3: TGTGCCAGCAGTCCCGGGACAGGGATTTTAAATGAGCAGTTCTTC. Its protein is CASSPGTGILNEQFF.

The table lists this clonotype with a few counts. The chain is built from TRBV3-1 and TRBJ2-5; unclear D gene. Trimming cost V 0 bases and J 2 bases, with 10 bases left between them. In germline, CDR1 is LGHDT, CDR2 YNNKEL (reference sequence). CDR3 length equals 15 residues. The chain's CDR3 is CASSQDLTTQETQYF. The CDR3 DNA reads TGTGCCAGCAGCCAAGATCTGACCACTCAAGAGACCCAGTACTTC.

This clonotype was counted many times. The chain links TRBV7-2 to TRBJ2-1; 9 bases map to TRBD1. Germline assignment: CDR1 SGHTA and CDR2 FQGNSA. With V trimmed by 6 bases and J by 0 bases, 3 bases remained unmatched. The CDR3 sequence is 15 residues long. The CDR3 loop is CASSSDRGSYNEQFF. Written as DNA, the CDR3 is TGTGCCAGCAGTTCGGACAGGGGCTCCTACAATGAGCAGTTCTTC.

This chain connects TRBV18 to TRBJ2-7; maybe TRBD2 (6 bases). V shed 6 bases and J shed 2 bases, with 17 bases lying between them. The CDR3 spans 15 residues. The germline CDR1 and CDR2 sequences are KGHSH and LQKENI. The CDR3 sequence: CASSPGVGLPYEQYF. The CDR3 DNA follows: TGTGCCAGCTCTCCTGGGGTGGGACTTCCCTACGAGCAGTACTTC.

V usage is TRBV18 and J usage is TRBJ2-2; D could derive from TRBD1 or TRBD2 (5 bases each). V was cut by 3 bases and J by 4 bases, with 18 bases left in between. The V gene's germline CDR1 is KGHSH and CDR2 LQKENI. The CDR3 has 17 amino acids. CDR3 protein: CASSPRRWDHSTGELFF. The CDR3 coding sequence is TGTGCCAGCTCACCGCGAAGATGGGACCACTCCACCGGGGAGCTGTTTTTT.

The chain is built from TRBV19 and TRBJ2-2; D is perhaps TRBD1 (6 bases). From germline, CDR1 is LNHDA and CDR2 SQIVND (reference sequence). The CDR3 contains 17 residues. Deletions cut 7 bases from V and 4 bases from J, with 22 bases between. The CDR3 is CASIHPTDPRGTGELFF. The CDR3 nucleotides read TGTGCCAGTATCCACCCAACGGACCCCAGGGGCACCGGGGAGCTGTTTTTT.

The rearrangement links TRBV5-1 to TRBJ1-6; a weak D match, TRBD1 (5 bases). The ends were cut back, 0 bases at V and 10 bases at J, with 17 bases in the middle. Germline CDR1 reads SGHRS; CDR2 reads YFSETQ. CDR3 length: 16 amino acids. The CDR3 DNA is TGCGCCAGCAGCTTGGACCCGGCCGGTGGGGGGTCACCCCTCCACTTT. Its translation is CASSLDPAGGGSPLHF.

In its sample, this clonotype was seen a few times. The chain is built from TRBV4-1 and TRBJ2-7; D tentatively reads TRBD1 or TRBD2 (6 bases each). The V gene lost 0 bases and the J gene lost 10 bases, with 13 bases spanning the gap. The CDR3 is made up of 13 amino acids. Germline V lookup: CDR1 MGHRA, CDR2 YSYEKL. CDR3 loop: CASSQEPGGVQYF. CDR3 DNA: TGCGCCAGCAGCCAAGAGCCCGGGGGCGTACAGTACTTC.

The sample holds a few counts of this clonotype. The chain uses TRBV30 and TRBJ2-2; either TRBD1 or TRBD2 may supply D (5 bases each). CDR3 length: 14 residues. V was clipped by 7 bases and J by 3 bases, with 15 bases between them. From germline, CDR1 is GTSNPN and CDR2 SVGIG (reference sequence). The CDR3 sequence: CAFYIGAYTGELFF. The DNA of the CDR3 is TGTGCCTTCTATATCGGGGCGTACACCGGGGAGCTGTTTTTT.

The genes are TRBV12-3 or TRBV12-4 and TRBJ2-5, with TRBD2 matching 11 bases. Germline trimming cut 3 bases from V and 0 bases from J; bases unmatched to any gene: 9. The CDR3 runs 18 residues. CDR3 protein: CASSLGKASGRYQETQYF. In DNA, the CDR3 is TGTGCCAGCAGTTTGGGCAAGGCTAGCGGGAGGTACCAAGAGACCCAGTACTTC.

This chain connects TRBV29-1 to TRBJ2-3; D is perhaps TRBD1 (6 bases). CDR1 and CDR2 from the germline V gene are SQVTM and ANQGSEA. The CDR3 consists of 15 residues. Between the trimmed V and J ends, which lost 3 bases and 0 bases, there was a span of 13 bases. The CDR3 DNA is TGCAGCGTTGATTTAGGACAGCGAAGCACAGATACGCAGTATTTT. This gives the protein CSVDLGQRSTDTQYF.

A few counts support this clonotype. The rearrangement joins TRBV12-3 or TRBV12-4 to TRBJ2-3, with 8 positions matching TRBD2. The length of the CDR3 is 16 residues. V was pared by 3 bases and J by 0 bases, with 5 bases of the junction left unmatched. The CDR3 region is CASSFTSGSSTDTQYF. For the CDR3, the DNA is TGTGCCAGCAGTTTTACTAGCGGATCTAGCACAGATACGCAGTATTTT.

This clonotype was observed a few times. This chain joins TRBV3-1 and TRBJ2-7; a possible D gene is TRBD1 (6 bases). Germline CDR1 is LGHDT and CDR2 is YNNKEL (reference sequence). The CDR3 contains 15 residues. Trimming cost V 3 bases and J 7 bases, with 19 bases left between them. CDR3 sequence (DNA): TGTGCCAGCAGCCACACAACCAGGGGTTCTGGGGAGCAGTACTTC. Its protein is CASSHTTRGSGEQYF.

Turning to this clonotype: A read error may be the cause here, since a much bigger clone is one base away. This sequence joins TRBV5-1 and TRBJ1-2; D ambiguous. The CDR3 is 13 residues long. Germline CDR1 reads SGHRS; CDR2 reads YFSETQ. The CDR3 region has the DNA TGCTCCAGCAGCCAATCCCAGGTCTATGGCTACACCTTC. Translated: CSSSQSQVYGYTF.

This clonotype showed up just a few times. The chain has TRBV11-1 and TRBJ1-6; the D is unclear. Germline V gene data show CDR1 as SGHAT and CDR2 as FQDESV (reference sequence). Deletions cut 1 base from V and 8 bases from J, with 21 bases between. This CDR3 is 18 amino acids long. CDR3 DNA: TGTGCCAGCAGCTTAGGGGGTGCGAATTTGGCCTCAGATTCACCCCTCCACTTT. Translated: CASSLGGANLASDSPLHF.

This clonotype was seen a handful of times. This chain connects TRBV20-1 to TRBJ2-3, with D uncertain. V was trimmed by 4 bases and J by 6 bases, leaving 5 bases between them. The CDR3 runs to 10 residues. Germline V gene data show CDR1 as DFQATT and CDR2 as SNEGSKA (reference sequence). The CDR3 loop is CSATPDTQYF. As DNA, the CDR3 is TGCAGTGCTACACCCGATACGCAGTATTTT.

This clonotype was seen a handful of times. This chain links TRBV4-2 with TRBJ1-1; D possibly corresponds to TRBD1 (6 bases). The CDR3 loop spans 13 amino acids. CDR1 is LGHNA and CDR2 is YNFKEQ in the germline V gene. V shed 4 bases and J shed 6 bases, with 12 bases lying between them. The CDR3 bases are TGTGCCAGCAGCCGGGGGGGCAACTCTGAAGCTTTCTTT. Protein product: CASSRGGNSEAFF.

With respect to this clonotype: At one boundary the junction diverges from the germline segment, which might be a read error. The CDR3 DNA reads as TGCGCCAACAGCCAAGAGACCCACCAGAACACTGAAGCTTTCTTT. Amino acid sequence: CANSQETHQNTEAFF. V and J are TRBV4-3 and TRBJ1-1; D gene uncertain. Germline-derived CDR1 and CDR2 are LGHNA and YSLEER. The CDR3 covers 15 residues.

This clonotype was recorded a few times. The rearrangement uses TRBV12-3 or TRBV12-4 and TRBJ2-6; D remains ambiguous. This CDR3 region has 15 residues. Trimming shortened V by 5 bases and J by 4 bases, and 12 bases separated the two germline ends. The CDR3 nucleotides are TGTGCCAGCAGTCATATAGGGCTCGGGGCCAACGTCCTGACTTTC. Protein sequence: CASSHIGLGANVLTF.

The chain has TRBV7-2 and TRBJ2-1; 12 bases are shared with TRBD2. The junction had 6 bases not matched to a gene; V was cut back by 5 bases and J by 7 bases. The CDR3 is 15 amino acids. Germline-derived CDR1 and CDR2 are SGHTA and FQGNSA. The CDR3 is CASSVTSGGWNEQFF. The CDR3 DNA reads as TGTGCCAGCAGCGTGACTAGCGGGGGTTGGAATGAGCAGTTCTTC.

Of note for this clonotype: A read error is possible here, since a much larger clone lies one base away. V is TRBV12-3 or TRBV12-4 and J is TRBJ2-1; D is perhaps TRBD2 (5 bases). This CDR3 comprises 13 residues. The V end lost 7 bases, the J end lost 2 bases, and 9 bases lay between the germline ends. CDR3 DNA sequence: TGTGCCAGCATGGCGGGTCCCTACAATGAGCAGTTCTTC. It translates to CASMAGPYNEQFF.

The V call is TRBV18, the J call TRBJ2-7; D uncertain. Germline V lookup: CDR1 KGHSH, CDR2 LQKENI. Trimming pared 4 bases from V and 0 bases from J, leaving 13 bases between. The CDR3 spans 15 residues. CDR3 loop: CASSLRTASSYEQYF. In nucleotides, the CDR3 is TGTGCCAGCTCACTGAGGACCGCGAGCTCCTACGAGCAGTACTTC.